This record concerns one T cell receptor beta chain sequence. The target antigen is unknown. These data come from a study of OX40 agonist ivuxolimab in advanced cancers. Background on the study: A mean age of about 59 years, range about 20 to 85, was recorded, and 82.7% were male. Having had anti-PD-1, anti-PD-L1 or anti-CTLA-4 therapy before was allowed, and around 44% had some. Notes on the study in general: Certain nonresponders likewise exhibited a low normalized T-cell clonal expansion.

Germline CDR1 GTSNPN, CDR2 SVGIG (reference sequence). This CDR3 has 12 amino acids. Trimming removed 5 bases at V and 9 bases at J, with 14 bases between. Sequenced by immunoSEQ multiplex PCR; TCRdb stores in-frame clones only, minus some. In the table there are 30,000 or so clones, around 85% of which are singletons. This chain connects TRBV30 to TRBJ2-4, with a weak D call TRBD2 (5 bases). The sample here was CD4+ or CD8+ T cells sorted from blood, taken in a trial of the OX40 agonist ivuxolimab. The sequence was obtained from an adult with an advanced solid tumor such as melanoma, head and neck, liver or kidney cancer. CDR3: CAWALVAGIQYF. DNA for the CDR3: TGTGCCTGGGCTTTAGTGGCGGGCATTCAGTACTTC.